This record looks at one TCR beta chain sequence and its context. Its antigen is not yet known. No much larger clone is present one base from it, and per-base qualities are unavailable. CDR1 is given as MGHRA and CDR2 as YSYEKL, both from the germline V gene. For this chain, trimming is 1 base at the V end and 2 bases at the J end, and the number of junction bases without a gene match is 5. The CDR3 runs 15 amino acids, cysteine and phenylalanine included. The entry retains the CDR3 DNA only, 45 bases that are in frame from base 1. The intended sense of this specimen's time point label: cells obtained before transplantation from donor or recipient. CD3+CD4+ and CD3+CD8+ populations were FACS-sorted from unstimulated pre-transplant donor and recipient cells taken from spleen or lymph nodes. The library was produced with the immunoSEQ multiplex PCR assay. For most patients, genomic DNA was isolated using the Qiagen DNeasy Blood and Tissue Kit and was shipped frozen to Adaptive Biotechnologies for TCR sequencing. Adaptive Biotechnologies carried out high-throughput TCR-beta CDR3 sequencing of genomic DNA for most patients. In the original analysis: Adaptive's ImmunoSEQ software was the source of the TCR sequencing data for 18 patients, while a few other patients were processed with MiXCR and VDJtools. To correct CD4 versus CD8 sorting errors, any sequence found in both subsets at a frequency ratio below 5:1 was removed. CDR3 nucleotide sequences shared between donor and recipient were removed because their origin could not be assigned. To be classed as alloreactive, a clone needed at least 2-fold expansion over unstimulated cells and a minimum CFSE-low frequency of 0.002% (template counts) or 0.001% (read counts). Clones detected in sequenced pre-transplant spleen, lymph node, or MLR CFSE-low populations of the donor or recipient were defined as mappable. Cumulative frequency of alloreactive clones was calculated as a percentage of all sequences weighted by copy number. The immuneACCESS repertoire file appears here via TCRdb, limited to in-frame rearrangements. These files lack a portion of the clones; in checked studies, under half of the deficit traces to unresolved V genes, and the cause of the others is not known. The V and J calls and clone size come from that table; D and trimming were worked out from the DNA. This sample is represented by 110,000 to 150,000 clones; 92% of them were singletons. The ten largest clones take up 0.19% of the sample.

This sample stems from a study of graft-versus-host responses after intestinal transplantation (dated by TCRdb to the early 2020s). For context, the study as a whole: The transplants that recipients got were multivisceral, liver-intestinal, or isolated intestinal. Anti-thymocyte globulin induction was given to all recipients, followed by maintenance tacrolimus and steroids for two to four years. After intestinal transplantation, graft-versus-host and host-versus-graft alloreactive T cell clones in the graft, circulation and bone marrow were tracked using bulk TCR-beta CDR3 sequencing. To identify alloreactive clones, pre-transplant mixed lymphocyte reaction products were sequenced and then compared with unstimulated pre-transplant donor and recipient T cells. Of the roughly 25 intestinal transplant recipients enrolled in the cohort, one of whom was a retransplant, 3 patients without pretransplant specimens were excluded. A peak of at least 4% donor T cells among recipient peripheral blood mononuclear cells was the definition used for donor T cell macrochimerism. Rather than going through the commercial service, samples from a few later patients were sequenced in-house on an Illumina MiSeq and processed with MiXCR. General conclusions and limits of the study: GvH clones were detected in recipient bone marrow, and some of these GvH clones were observed earlier in ileal mucosa or blood, consistent with an intestinal mucosal origin. Early after transplant, peak levels of circulating GvH clones were found to be associated with declines in HvG clones. In patients with donor T cell macrochimerism, the allografts had high GvH to HvG T cell clonal ratios. The relatively low number and heterogeneity of intestinal transplant patients limited the conclusions.

The rearranged segments are TRBV4-1 and TRBJ2-7; TRBD1 matches 7 bases in the middle. The receptor was isolated from a human donor who received an intestinal transplant. The sequencing used unstimulated CD4+ T cells sorted from spleen or lymph node cells, collected before intestinal transplant. The nucleotide sequence is given as TGCGCCAGCAGCCAAGCCGGGACAGCAACCTACGAGCAGTACTTC. Translation gives CASSQAGTATYEQYF.